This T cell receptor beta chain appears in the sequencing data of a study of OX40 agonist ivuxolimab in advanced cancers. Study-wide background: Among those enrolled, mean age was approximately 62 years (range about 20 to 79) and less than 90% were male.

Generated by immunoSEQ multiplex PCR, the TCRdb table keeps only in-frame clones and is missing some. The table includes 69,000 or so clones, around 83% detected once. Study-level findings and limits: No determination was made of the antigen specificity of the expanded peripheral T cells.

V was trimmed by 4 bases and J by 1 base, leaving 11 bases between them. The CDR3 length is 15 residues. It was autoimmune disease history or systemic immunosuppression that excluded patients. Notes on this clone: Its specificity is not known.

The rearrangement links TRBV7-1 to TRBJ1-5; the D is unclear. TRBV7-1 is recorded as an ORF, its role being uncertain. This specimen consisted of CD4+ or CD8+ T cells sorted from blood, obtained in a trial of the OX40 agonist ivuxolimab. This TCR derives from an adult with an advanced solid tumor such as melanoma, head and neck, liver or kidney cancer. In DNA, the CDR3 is TGTGCCAGCAGCTTAAGGGCGGACAGCAATCAGCCCCAGCATTTT. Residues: CASSLRADSNQPQHF.